This TCR beta chain was sequenced for a study of radiotherapy plus CTLA-4 blockade in lung cancer. TCRdb's table, derived via immunoSEQ multiplex PCR, lists solely in-frame clones and lacks some. The sample carries approximately 77,000 clones, around 79% recorded once. Study conclusions and caveats: Following radiotherapy plus ipilimumab, tumor-derived TCR clones expanded in the blood. Together with interferon-beta, which increased in serum after radiation, early dynamic changes in blood T cell clones were reportedly the best predictors of response.

On this clone itself: The antigen remains undetermined.

Chemo-refractory metastatic non-small-cell lung cancer patients received focal radiation with ipilimumab CTLA-4 blockade. The source is a human donor with non-small cell lung cancer whose response to radiotherapy plus ipilimumab could not be evaluated. Some clones in this sample may be carry-over from other donors' samples. The sequenced sample was peripheral blood, obtained from a patient treated with radiotherapy plus ipilimumab.

The CDR3 protein is CASGGGSSYEQYF. CDR3 in DNA: TGTGCCAGCGGCGGGGGGAGCTCCTACGAGCAGTACTTC. The chain carries TRBV28 and TRBJ2-7, with 8 bases matching TRBD2. The CDR3 contains 13 residues. Unmatched junction bases numbered 3, after V lost 8 bases and J lost 0 bases. Germline V gives CDR1 MDHEN, CDR2 SYDVKM.